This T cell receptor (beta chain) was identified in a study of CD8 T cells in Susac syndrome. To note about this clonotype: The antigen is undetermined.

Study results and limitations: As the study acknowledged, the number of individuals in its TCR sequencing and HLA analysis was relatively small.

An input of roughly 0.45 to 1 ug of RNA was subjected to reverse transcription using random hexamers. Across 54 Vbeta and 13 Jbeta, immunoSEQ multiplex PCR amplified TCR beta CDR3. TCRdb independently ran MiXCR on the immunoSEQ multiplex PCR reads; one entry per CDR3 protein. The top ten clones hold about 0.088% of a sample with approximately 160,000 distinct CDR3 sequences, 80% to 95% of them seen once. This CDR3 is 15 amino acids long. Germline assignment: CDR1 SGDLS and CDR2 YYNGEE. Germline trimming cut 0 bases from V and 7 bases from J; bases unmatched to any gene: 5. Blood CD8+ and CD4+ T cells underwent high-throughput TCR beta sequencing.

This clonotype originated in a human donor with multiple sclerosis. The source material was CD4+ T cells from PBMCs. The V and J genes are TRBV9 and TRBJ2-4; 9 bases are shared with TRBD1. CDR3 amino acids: CASSVGPGQGNIQYF. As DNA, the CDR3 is TGTGCCAGCAGCGTAGGCCCCGGACAGGGGAACATTCAGTACTTC.